The T cell receptor beta chain described here comes from a study of blood T cell repertoires in COVID-19. Across the whole study: There were acute and convalescent COVID-19 samples, and they came from the United States, Italy and Spain. In each case, the material was cDNA or gDNA derived from T cells, B-cell-depleted T cells, or PBMCs.

CDR1 is SQVTM, CDR2 ANQGSEA, per germline. The germline V and J ends were trimmed by 0 bases and 4 bases, with 12 bases remaining between them. The CDR3 totals 15 residues. Original analysis: Reference gene primer amplification yielded estimated nucleated cell counts. The method was immunoSEQ multiplex PCR; TCRdb's version includes in-frame clones alone and lacks a portion of them. Clone size and the V and J calls come from that table; the DNA yielded D and trimming. The repertoire holds about 76,000 clones, with 75% to 90% as singletons. Sequencing input: peripheral blood. The sequence came from a human donor in a cohort sampled during active COVID-19. The V gene is TRBV29-1, the J gene TRBJ2-2; D gene ambiguous. The CDR3 reads CSVEDARFATGELFF. DNA for the CDR3: TGCAGCGTTGAAGATGCGCGGTTTGCCACCGGGGAGCTGTTTTTT.